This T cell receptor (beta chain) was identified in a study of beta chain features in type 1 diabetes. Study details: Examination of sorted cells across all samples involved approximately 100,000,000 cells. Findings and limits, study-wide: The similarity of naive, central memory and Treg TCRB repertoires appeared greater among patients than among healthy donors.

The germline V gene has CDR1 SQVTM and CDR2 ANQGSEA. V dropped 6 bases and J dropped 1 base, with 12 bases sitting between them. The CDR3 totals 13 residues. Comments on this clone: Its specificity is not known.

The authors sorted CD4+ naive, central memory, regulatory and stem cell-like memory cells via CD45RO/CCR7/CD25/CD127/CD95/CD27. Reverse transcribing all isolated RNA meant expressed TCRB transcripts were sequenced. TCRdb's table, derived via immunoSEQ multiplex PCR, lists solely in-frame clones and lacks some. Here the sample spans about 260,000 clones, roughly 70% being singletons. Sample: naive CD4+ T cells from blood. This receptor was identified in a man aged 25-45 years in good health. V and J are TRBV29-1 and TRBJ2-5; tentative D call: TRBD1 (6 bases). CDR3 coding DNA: TGCAGCGTCCGGGGACACCTCCAAGAGACCCAGTACTTC. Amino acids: CSVRGHLQETQYF.